The rows below give T cell receptor beta chains drawn from one sample of a study of OX40 agonist ivuxolimab in advanced cancers. Method: immunoSEQ multiplex PCR; TCRdb's copy keeps in-frame clones and lacks some. The data contain 80,000 to 100,000 clones, 94% of them singletons. Sequencing used CD4+ or CD8+ T cells sorted from blood, obtained in a trial of the OX40 agonist ivuxolimab. These receptors were collected from an adult with an advanced solid tumor such as melanoma, head and neck, liver or kidney cancer. The conserved cysteine and the conserved F or W are not part of the CDR3 here. The order of the fields is D gene, V gene, CDR3 length, J gene, clone size, CDR3 protein. D genes are given only for firm matches. The size field is filled for only some rows; it gives once, few, many or a size class.

-	TRBV6-1	12	TRBJ2-5	-	ASLDFRGQETQY
-	TRBV7-6	13	TRBJ2-2	-	ASSLVGGVTGELF
-	TRBV28	15	TRBJ1-3	-	ASSSPSIGSSGNTIY
-	TRBV10-3	13	TRBJ1-1	-	AISESLQMNTEAF
TRBD1	TRBV6-6	13	TRBJ1-1	-	ASRDRGLSGTEAF
-	TRBV18	12	TRBJ2-3	-	ASSPPGSTDTQY
TRBD1	TRBV19	14	TRBJ2-1	once	ASSQLPGQGLNEQF
-	TRBV10-3	12	TRBJ1-3	-	AISWTDSGNTIY
-	TRBV11-2	13	TRBJ1-3	-	ASSSIRGVGNTIY
-	TRBV9	16	TRBJ2-7	-	ASSVSPTGRFTAYEQY
-	TRBV11-2	13	TRBJ1-6	-	ASSSRGGGNSPLH
-	TRBV5-1	12	TRBJ1-1	-	ASSSGSMNTEAF
-	TRBV7-6	13	TRBJ2-1	-	ASSGGQSSYNEQF
-	TRBV5-4	13	TRBJ2-6	once	ASRSRSSGANVLT
TRBD1	TRBV7-2	13	TRBJ1-1	-	ASRILGQKNTEAF
-	TRBV7-4	14	TRBJ1-4	-	ASSLDGRGFGEKLF
TRBD2	TRBV9	13	TRBJ2-1	once	ASSVTSDTYNEQF
TRBD1	TRBV5-6	15	TRBJ1-2	once	ASSLRPPGQGSYGYT
-	TRBV5-6	13	TRBJ2-3	-	ASSLVMSGPDTQY
-	TRBV30	13	TRBJ2-2	-	AWSVRGRPTGELF
-	TRBV14	13	TRBJ2-7	few	ASSRWDSSSYEQY
TRBD2	TRBV7-2	14	TRBJ2-5	-	ASSQGATSGRETQY
-	TRBV9	15	TRBJ2-7	-	ASSPSAPYGSRYEQY
-	TRBV7-2	15	TRBJ1-5	-	ASSFDRRQRRGQPQH